The clone carrying this T cell receptor beta chain was observed a single time. This entry comes from a study of radiation and T cells in renal cell carcinoma. The sample's time point: blood 2 weeks post-SBRT. Described treatment: 15 Gy SBRT to primary tumor, nephrectomy 4 weeks later. Serial blood draws occurred at baseline and 2 and 4 weeks post-SBRT. Some clones are missing from TCRdb's copy, which holds only in-frame ones; the method was immunoSEQ multiplex PCR. The sample comprises about 150,000 clones, 87% of which are singletons, and roughly 13% rests with the top ten. Sample: blood, taken from a patient whose treatment included radiotherapy and nephrectomy. The sequence was collected from a woman aged 45 to 65 with renal cell carcinoma.

CDR3 sequence: CASSIQGQLNEQFF. Written as DNA, the CDR3 is TGTGCCAGTAGTATACAAGGGCAATTGAACGAACAGTTCTTC. The chain uses TRBV19 and TRBJ2-1; D uncertain. This CDR3 comprises 14 residues. Germline CDR1 reads LNHDA; CDR2 reads SQIVND (reference sequence). V lost 2 bases and J lost 13, with 18 bases in between.